The 29 T cell receptor beta chains below were found in one sample sequenced in a study of T cell responses to AZD1222 COVID-19 vaccine. This table comes from immunoSEQ multiplex PCR, and its TCRdb copy is limited to in-frame clones, with some not included. The sample records some 100,000 clones, roughly 87% being singletons. The input for sequencing was peripheral blood, taken on day 0 of AZD1222 vaccination. Receptors were obtained from an adult in good health.

The chain uses TRBV5-1 and TRBJ1-6; D remains unclear. Germline CDR1 and CDR2: SGHRS and YFSETQ. Between the trimmed V and J ends, which lost 4 bases and 7 bases, there was a span of 12 bases. The CDR3 has 14 residues. The CDR3 DNA sequence: TGCGCCAGCAGCCAAAGCGACGGGAATTCACCCCTCCACTTT. It yields the protein CASSQSDGNSPLHF.

This clone was seen only once. The rearrangement uses TRBV6-2 or TRBV6-3 and TRBJ2-5; 9 bases are a match to TRBD1. The CDR3 runs 16 residues. Unmatched junction bases numbered 11, after V lost 2 bases and J lost 7 bases. In germline, CDR1 is MNHEY, CDR2 SVGEGT. The CDR3 coding sequence is TGTGCCAGCAGTTACCTTCGGGACAGGGCGCCAGGGACCCAGTACTTC. Translation gives CASSYLRDRAPGTQYF.

The chain has TRBV19 and TRBJ2-7; 7 bases agree with TRBD2. Germline V lookup: CDR1 LNHDA, CDR2 SQIVND (reference sequence). The length of the CDR3 is 15 residues. V was clipped by 4 bases and J by 4 bases; unmatched bases: 10. CDR3 sequence reads: CASSNPAEGGYEQYF. CDR3 bases: TGTGCCAGTAGTAACCCGGCGGAGGGAGGGTACGAGCAGTACTTC.

This chain links TRBV28 with TRBJ2-3; D ambiguous. Deletions cut 7 bases from V and 5 bases from J, with 19 bases between. This CDR3 contains 15 residues. Germline CDR1 MDHEN, CDR2 SYDVKM. CDR3 DNA sequence: TGTGCCAGCACCTCGCCCGAGCATTATATAGATACGCAGTATTTT. Translation: CASTSPEHYIDTQYF.

The chain recombines TRBV7-8 with TRBJ1-5; perhaps TRBD1 as D (5 bases). CDR3 length equals 16 residues. Trimming left V 5 bases short and J 3 bases short, with 17 bases between. Per germline, CDR1 SGHVS and CDR2 FQNEAQ. The CDR3 DNA reads as TGTGCCAGCAGCCCATTAGGGGTGCGCGTCAATCAGCCCCAGCATTTT. As protein: CASSPLGVRVNQPQHF.

This sequence joins TRBV15 and TRBJ2-1; 10 nucleotides align to TRBD1. The germline V gene encodes CDR1 LNHNV and CDR2 YYDKDF (reference sequence). Trimming removed 2 bases from V and 7 bases from J; junction bases left unmatched: 8. The CDR3 loop spans 16 amino acids. CDR3 sequence: CATSRSSGTGENEQFF. In DNA, the CDR3 is TGTGCCACCAGCAGATCCTCCGGGACAGGGGAAAATGAGCAGTTCTTC. The whole variable domain, filled in from reference TRBV15 and TRBJ2-1, reads DAMVIQNPRYQVTQFGKPVTLSCSQTLNHNVMYWYQQKSSQAPKLLFHYYDKDFNNEADTPDNFQSRRPNTSFCFLDIRSPGLGDTAMYLCATSRSSGTGENEQFFGPGTRLTVL.

The chain employs TRBV7-2 and TRBJ1-5; no clear D. The CDR3 has 13 residues. V lost 5 bases and J lost 4, with 9 bases in between. The germline gives CDR1 SGHTA, CDR2 FQGNSA. The CDR3 reads CASSMDGNQPQHF. The CDR3, as DNA: TGTGCCAGCAGCATGGACGGGAATCAGCCCCAGCATTTT.

V is TRBV10-3 and J is TRBJ1-2, with D maybe TRBD1 (5 bases). V gave up 0 bases and J gave up 2 bases, with 13 bases separating them. CDR3 size: 16 residues. Germline V CDR1 and CDR2: ENHRY, SYGVKD. In nucleotides, the CDR3 is TGTGCCATCAGTGAGTCTCCAGGGCTAAGGAACTATGGCTACACCTTC. Its translation is CAISESPGLRNYGYTF.

This sequence joins TRBV20-1 and TRBJ1-5; no reliable D call. Germline V gives CDR1 DFQATT, CDR2 SNEGSKA (reference sequence). Trimming shortened V by 3 bases and J by 2 bases, and 8 bases separated the two germline ends. The CDR3 totals 13 residues. CDR3 protein: CSASRQGNQPQHF. The CDR3 coding sequence is TGCAGTGCTAGTCGTCAGGGCAATCAGCCCCAGCATTTT.

V usage is TRBV7-9 and J usage is TRBJ1-1; no definite D call. The germline CDR1 and CDR2 sequences are SEHNR and FQNEAQ (reference sequence). This CDR3 region has 13 residues. Trimming took off 7 bases at V and 3 bases at J, with 12 bases between the two ends. The CDR3 reads CASNRLRDTEAFF. The CDR3 bases are TGTGCCAGCAACCGCTTAAGGGACACTGAAGCTTTCTTT.

This sequence joins TRBV28 and TRBJ2-3; TRBD1 matches 7 bases. Losses at the gene ends were 6 bases for V and 6 bases for J; bases not matched to a gene: 9. The CDR3 extends over 14 amino acids. CDR1 and CDR2 from the germline V gene are MDHEN and SYDVKM. CDR3 residues: CASSRTGQSDTQYF. CDR3 bases: TGTGCCAGCAGCCGGACAGGTCAGAGTGATACGCAGTATTTT.

The chain uses TRBV2 and TRBJ2-1; D remains ambiguous. The CDR3 has 13 amino acids. Germline loops: CDR1 SNHLY, CDR2 FYNNEI. Trimming removed 6 bases from V and 5 bases from J, with 11 bases in between. DNA of the CDR3: TGTGCCAGCAGCGGTGACCGCGACAATGAGCAGTTCTTC. Translating gives CASSGDRDNEQFF.

CDR3 protein: CASSLSVQETQYF. CDR3 sequence (DNA): TGTGCCAGCAGTTTATCTGTTCAAGAGACCCAGTACTTC. This chain connects TRBV12-3 or TRBV12-4 to TRBJ2-5, with D hard to call. Trimming pared 2 bases from V and 2 bases from J, leaving 6 bases between. The CDR3 sequence is 13 residues long.

The rearrangement joins TRBV9 to TRBJ1-1; 7 bases align to TRBD1. V gave up 0 bases and J gave up 4 bases; unmatched junction bases: 3. Germline values: CDR1 SGDLS, CDR2 YYNGEE. The CDR3 has 14 amino acids. The CDR3 DNA follows: TGTGCCAGCAGCGTAGCCTACAGGGGCACTGAAGCTTTCTTT. Amino acid sequence: CASSVAYRGTEAFF.

The genes are TRBV30 and TRBJ1-5, with unresolved D. V shed 1 base and J shed 4 bases, with 11 bases lying between them. The CDR3 covers 14 residues. CDR1 and CDR2 (germline): GTSNPN, SVGIG (reference sequence). The CDR3 region is CAWSGGSGNQPQHF. The CDR3, as DNA: TGTGCCTGGAGTGGTGGGTCAGGAAATCAGCCCCAGCATTTT.

J is TRBJ1-5 and V is TRBV19; 10 bases fit TRBD1. Germline V gene lookup returns CDR1 LNHDA and CDR2 SQIVND (reference sequence). Losses at the gene ends were 6 bases for V and 6 bases for J; bases not matched to a gene: 8. CDR3 length equals 15 residues. The CDR3 spells CASRRDRGISQPQHF. In DNA, the CDR3 is TGTGCCAGTAGGAGGGACAGGGGTATCTCTCAGCCCCAGCATTTT.

This chain connects TRBV7-9 to TRBJ2-7; the match to TRBD2 covers 10 bases. The J segment lost 5 bases and the V segment lost 1 base, leaving 8 bases of the junction unmatched. This CDR3 comprises 16 residues. Germline V gene lookup returns CDR1 SEHNR and CDR2 FQNEAQ (reference sequence). The CDR3 loop is CASSLGWLAGDDEQYF. The CDR3 nucleotides read TGTGCCAGCAGCTTAGGGTGGCTAGCGGGAGACGACGAGCAGTACTTC.

This clone was counted a single time. The CDR3, as DNA: TGTGCCAGCACAACGAACAGGAAATCGGAGGGCTACACCTTC. Translation: CASTTNRKSEGYTF. The chain is built from TRBV28 and TRBJ1-2; possible D gene TRBD1, 5 bases. The CDR3 extends over 14 amino acids. CDR1 is MDHEN and CDR2 is SYDVKM in the germline V gene. The V and J ends lost 7 bases and 8 bases respectively, with 20 bases between them.

The J gene is TRBJ2-7, the V gene TRBV5-1; D remains unclear. CDR1 and CDR2 from the germline V gene are SGHRS and YFSETQ. This CDR3 has 13 residues. Trimming took 1 base from V and 2 from J, leaving 7 bases between them. The CDR3 coding sequence is TGCGCCAGCAGCTTGAGTTATACCTACGAGCAGTACTTC. It translates to CASSLSYTYEQYF.

The chain recombines TRBV5-6 with TRBJ1-3; D is unresolved. In germline, CDR1 is SGHDT, CDR2 YYEEEE. The CDR3 covers 17 residues. Trimming pared 0 bases from V and 3 bases from J, leaving 16 bases between. The CDR3 nucleotides are TGTGCCAGCAGCTTGGTCGGAGAAACATCGGGTGGAAACACCATATATTTT. Amino acids: CASSLVGETSGGNTIYF.

The genes are TRBV6-2 or TRBV6-3 and TRBJ2-7; 9 nucleotides match TRBD1. Germline CDR1 is MNHEY and CDR2 is SVGEGT. The CDR3 totals 18 residues. V shed 2 bases and J 0 bases; nucleotides not matched to a gene: 11. As DNA, the CDR3 is TGTGCCAGCAGTTACCAGAGGGGACAGGGAAAATCCTCCTACGAGCAGTACTTC. Residues: CASSYQRGQGKSSYEQYF.

This chain joins TRBV7-9 and TRBJ2-1; the match to TRBD2 covers 8 bases. Unmatched junction bases numbered 14, after V lost 2 bases and J lost 8 bases. Germline V gives CDR1 SEHNR, CDR2 FQNEAQ (reference sequence). The CDR3 sequence is 17 residues long. The CDR3 is CASSLLASGLPGDEQFF. The CDR3 DNA is TGTGCCAGCAGCTTATTGGCTAGCGGGCTCCCTGGCGATGAGCAGTTCTTC. The whole variable domain, filled in from reference TRBV7-9 and TRBJ2-1, reads DTGVSQNPRHKITKRGQNVTFRCDPISEHNRLYWYRQTLGQGPEFLTYFQNEAQLEKSRLLSDRFSAERPKGSFSTLEIQRTEQGDSAMYLCASSLLASGLPGDEQFFGPGTRLTVL.

The V gene is TRBV3-1 (or the pseudogene TRBV3-2), the J gene TRBJ2-5, with 11 bases identical to TRBD2. CDR1 is LGHDT, CDR2 YNNKEL, per germline (reference sequence). The CDR3 spans 19 residues. J was trimmed by 2 bases and V by 3 bases; bases with no gene match: 14. The CDR3 is CASSQGLAGGSIPQETQYF. The CDR3 region has the DNA TGTGCCAGCAGCCAGGGGCTAGCGGGGGGCTCGATCCCACAAGAGACCCAGTACTTC.

The rearrangement links TRBV5-1 to TRBJ2-2; D gene ambiguous. Germline V gene lookup returns CDR1 SGHRS and CDR2 YFSETQ. V was shortened by 0 bases and J by 3 bases, with 0 bases between the two germline ends. The CDR3 extends over 12 amino acids. Written as DNA, the CDR3 is TGCGCCAGCAGCTTGGACACCGGGGAGCTGTTTTTT. Translated: CASSLDTGELFF.

This clone was observed a handful of times. V and J are TRBV30 and TRBJ2-7, with TRBD1 identical over 12 bases. Trimming took 3 bases from V and 1 from J; bases not matched to a gene: 10. The CDR3 runs 17 residues. Germline assignment: CDR1 GTSNPN and CDR2 SVGIG (reference sequence). The CDR3 DNA reads as TGTGCCTGGAGCACCCGGGACAGGGGGCTCCCATCCTACGAGCAGTACTTC. This codes for CAWSTRDRGLPSYEQYF.

The chain couples TRBV9 to TRBJ1-5, with TRBD1 as a possible D gene (6 bases). Trimming took off 3 bases at V and 3 bases at J, with 10 bases between the two ends. Germline loops: CDR1 SGDLS, CDR2 YYNGEE. CDR3 length equals 14 residues. The CDR3 loop is CASSEGTLNQPQHF. As DNA, the CDR3 is TGTGCCAGCAGCGAAGGGACACTCAATCAGCCCCAGCATTTT. Variable domain in full (rest from reference TRBV9 and TRBJ1-5): DSGVTQTPKHLITATGQRVTLRCSPRSGDLSVYWYQQSLDQGLQFLIQYYNGEERAKGNILERFSAQQFPDLHSELNLSSLELGDSALYFCASSEGTLNQPQHFGDGTRLSIL.

The chain links TRBV9 to TRBJ1-2; no firm D call. Trimming cost V 4 bases and J 3 bases, with 10 bases left between them. CDR1 is SGDLS and CDR2 is YYNGEE in the germline V gene. The CDR3 spans 13 residues. Here the CDR3 reads CASSPSPDYGYTF. In DNA, the CDR3 is TGTGCCAGCAGCCCCTCCCCGGACTATGGCTACACCTTC. The entire variable domain, with the rest obtained from reference TRBV9 and TRBJ1-2, is as follows: DSGVTQTPKHLITATGQRVTLRCSPRSGDLSVYWYQQSLDQGLQFLIQYYNGEERAKGNILERFSAQQFPDLHSELNLSSLELGDSALYFCASSPSPDYGYTFGSGTRLTVV.

This sequence joins TRBV5-1 and TRBJ2-6, with unresolved D. The CDR3 covers 18 residues. The V end lost 0 bases, the J end lost 0 bases, and 13 bases lay between the germline ends. Germline V gives CDR1 SGHRS, CDR2 YFSETQ. The CDR3 sequence is CASSLVGMGSSGANVLTF. CDR3 bases: TGCGCCAGCAGCTTGGTTGGAATGGGAAGCTCTGGGGCCAACGTCCTGACTTTC. Supplemented by reference TRBV5-1 and TRBJ2-6, the full variable domain reads KAGVTQTPRYLIKTRGQQVTLSCSPISGHRSVSWYQQTPGQGLQFLFEYFSETQRNKGNFPGRFSGRQFSNSRSEMNVSTLELGDSALYLCASSLVGMGSSGANVLTFGAGSRLTVL.

J is TRBJ2-3 and V is TRBV5-5; D may be TRBD1 (6 bases). The CDR3 contains 15 residues. Germline CDR1 is SGHKS and CDR2 is YYEKEE (reference sequence). With 0 bases removed from V and 2 bases from J, the gap between germline ends came to 10 bases. CDR3 loop: CASSLGPGATDTQYF. The CDR3 coding sequence is TGTGCCAGCAGCTTGGGCCCAGGGGCCACAGATACGCAGTATTTT.